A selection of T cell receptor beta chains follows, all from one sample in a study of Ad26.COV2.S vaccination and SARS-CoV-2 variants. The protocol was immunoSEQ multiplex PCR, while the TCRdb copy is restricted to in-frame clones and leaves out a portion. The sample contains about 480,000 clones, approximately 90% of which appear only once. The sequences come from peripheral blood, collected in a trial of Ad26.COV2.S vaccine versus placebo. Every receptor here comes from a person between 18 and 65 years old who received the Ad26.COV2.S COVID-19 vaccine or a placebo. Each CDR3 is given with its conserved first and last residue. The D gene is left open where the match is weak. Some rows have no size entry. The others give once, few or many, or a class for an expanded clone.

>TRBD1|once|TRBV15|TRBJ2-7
CATSRGGDRLYEQYF
TGTGCCACCAGCAGAGGAGGGGACAGGTTGTACGAGCAGTACTTC
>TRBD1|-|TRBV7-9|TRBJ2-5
CASSFTGVETQYF
TGTGCCAGCAGTTTCACAGGGGTAGAGACCCAGTACTTC
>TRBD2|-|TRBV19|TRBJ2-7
CASSIPGLAVYEQYF
TGTGCCAGTAGTATCCCCGGACTAGCGGTCTACGAGCAGTACTTC
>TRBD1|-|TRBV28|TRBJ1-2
CASRADARDRLFIGGYGYTF
TGTGCCAGCAGAGCTGACGCCCGGGACAGGCTGTTTATTGGGGGCTATGGCTACACCTTC
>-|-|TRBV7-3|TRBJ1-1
CASSLQGITEAFF
TGTGCCAGCAGCTTACAGGGAATCACTGAAGCTTTCTTT
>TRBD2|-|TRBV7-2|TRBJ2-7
CASSRSGLAGGSSYEQYF
TGTGCCAGCAGCCGTTCGGGACTAGCGGGAGGAAGCTCCTACGAGCAGTACTTC
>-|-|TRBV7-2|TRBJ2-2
CASSLPHTGELFF
TGTGCCAGCAGCTTACCCCACACCGGGGAGCTGTTTTTT
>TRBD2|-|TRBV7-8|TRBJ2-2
CASSLGLAQNTGELFF
TGTGCCAGCAGCTTAGGACTAGCCCAGAACACCGGGGAGCTGTTTTTT
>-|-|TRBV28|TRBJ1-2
CASKPSKGSKGSTF
TGTGCCAGCAAACCGAGCAAAGGATCTAAAGGAAGCACCTTC
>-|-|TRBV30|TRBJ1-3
CAWSARALSGNTIYF
TGTGCCTGGAGTGCCAGGGCCCTCTCTGGAAACACCATATATTTT
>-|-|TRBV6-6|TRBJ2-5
CASSLQGFNQETQYF
TGTGCCAGCAGTCTTCAGGGGTTTAACCAAGAGACCCAGTACTTC
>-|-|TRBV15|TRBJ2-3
CATSRDRNCVF
TGTGCCACCAGCAGAGATCGTAACTGTGTATTT
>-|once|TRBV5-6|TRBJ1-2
CASSSSGYSRGYTF
TGTGCCAGCAGCTCGTCAGGGTATTCTAGGGGCTACACCTTC
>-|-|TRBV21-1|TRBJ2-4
CASSKQGHIQYF
TGTGCCAGCAGCAAACAGGGTCACATTCAGTACTTC
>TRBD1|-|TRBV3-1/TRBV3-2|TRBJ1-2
CASSTRPGGPYGYTF
TGTGCCAGCAGCACGCGCCCAGGGGGGCCATATGGCTACACCTTC
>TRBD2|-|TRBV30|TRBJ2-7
CAWSLAGVHEQYF
TGTGCCTGGAGTTTAGCGGGAGTTCACGAGCAGTACTTC
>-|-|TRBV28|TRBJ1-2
CASIYESRGSHGYTF
TGTGCCAGCATTTACGAAAGCCGGGGGAGCCATGGCTACACCTTC
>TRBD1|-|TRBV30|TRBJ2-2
CAWGQGTDTGELFF
TGTGCCTGGGGACAGGGGACGGACACCGGGGAGCTGTTTTTT
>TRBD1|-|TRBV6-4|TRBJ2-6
CASSDGTGGFGANVLTF
TGTGCCAGCAGTGATGGGACAGGGGGCTTTGGGGCCAACGTCCTGACTTTC
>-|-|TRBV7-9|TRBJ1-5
CASSSEINQPQHF
TGTGCCAGCAGCTCAGAGATAAATCAGCCCCAGCATTTT
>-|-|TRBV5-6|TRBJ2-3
CASSLGGRTDTQYF
TGTGCCAGCAGCTTGGGGGGCCGCACAGATACGCAGTATTTT
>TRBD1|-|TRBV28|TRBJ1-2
CASSGGQSTAGYTF
TGTGCCAGCAGTGGGGGACAGTCTACGGCGGGCTACACCTTC
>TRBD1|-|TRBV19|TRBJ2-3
CASSIARGQGRDTQYF
TGTGCCAGTAGTATCGCGCGAGGACAGGGGAGAGATACGCAGTATTTT
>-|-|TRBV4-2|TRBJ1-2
CASSQDLTWGGYTF
TGTGCCAGCAGCCAAGACCTCACATGGGGTGGCTACACCTTC
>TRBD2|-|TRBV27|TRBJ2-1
CASSSKPLAGGRNEQFF
TGTGCCAGCAGTAGCAAACCCCTAGCGGGAGGAAGAAATGAGCAGTTCTTC
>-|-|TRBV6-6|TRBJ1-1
CASNSGGGPPEAFF
TGTGCCAGCAACTCGGGCGGTGGCCCGCCTGAAGCTTTCTTT
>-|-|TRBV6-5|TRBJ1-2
CASSRQPNYGYTF
TGTGCCAGCAGTCGACAGCCAAACTATGGCTACACCTTC
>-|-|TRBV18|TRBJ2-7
CASSFKAERYEQYF
TGTGCCAGCTCATTTAAGGCTGAACGCTACGAGCAGTACTTC
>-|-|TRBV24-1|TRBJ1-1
CATSGASGAKDTEAFF
TGTGCCACCAGTGGCGCCTCAGGGGCCAAGGACACTGAAGCTTTCTTT
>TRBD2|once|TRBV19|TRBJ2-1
CASTPSPPGLDYGEQFF
TGTGCCAGTACCCCGTCGCCACCGGGACTAGACTACGGTGAGCAGTTCTTC
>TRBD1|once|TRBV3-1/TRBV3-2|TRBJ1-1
CASSQRGTGANTEAFF
TGTGCCAGCAGCCAACGTGGGACAGGCGCTAACACTGAAGCTTTCTTT
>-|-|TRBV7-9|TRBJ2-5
CASSPGLERGKTQYF
TGTGCCAGCAGCCCCGGACTAGAGAGGGGGAAGACCCAGTACTTC
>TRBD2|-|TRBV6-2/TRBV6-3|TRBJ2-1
CASSYAGTSRLYNEQFF
TGTGCCAGCAGTTACGCGGGGACTAGCAGACTCTACAATGAGCAGTTCTTC
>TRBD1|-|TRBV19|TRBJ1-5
CASSIRDRGNQPQHF
TGTGCCAGTAGTATCCGGGACAGGGGAAACCAGCCCCAGCATTTT
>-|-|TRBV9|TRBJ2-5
CASSATTSPETQYF
TGTGCCAGCAGCGCCACGACTAGTCCTGAGACCCAGTACTTC
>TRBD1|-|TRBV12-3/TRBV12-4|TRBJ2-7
CASSWTGGGGLDF
TGTGCCAGCAGTTGGACAGGGGGCGGTGGTCTTGACTTC
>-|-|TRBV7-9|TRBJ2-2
CASREASTGELFF
TGTGCCAGCAGGGAAGCTAGCACCGGGGAGCTGTTTTTT
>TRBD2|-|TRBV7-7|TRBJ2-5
CASSLLGRGLETQYF
TGTGCCAGCAGCTTACTAGGGAGGGGATTAGAGACCCAGTACTTC
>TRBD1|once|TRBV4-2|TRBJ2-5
CASSQVELTGGDETQYF
TGTGCCAGCAGCCAAGTGGAACTAACAGGGGGCGATGAGACCCAGTACTTC
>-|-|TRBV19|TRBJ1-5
CASSIGVSQPQHF
TGTGCCAGTAGTATCGGCGTGTCTCAGCCCCAGCATTTT
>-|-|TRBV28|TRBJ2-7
CASREQGNGYEQYF
TGTGCCAGCAGGGAACAGGGAAACGGCTACGAGCAGTACTTC
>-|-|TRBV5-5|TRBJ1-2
CASSLAAGYRYTF
TGTGCCAGCAGCTTGGCAGCGGGCTATCGCTACACCTTC
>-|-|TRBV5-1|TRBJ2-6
CASSLGRSSGANVLTF
TGCGCCAGCAGCTTGGGACGGTCGTCTGGGGCCAACGTCCTGACTTTC
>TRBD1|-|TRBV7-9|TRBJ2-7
CASGRTGGDEQYF
TGTGCCAGCGGACGGACAGGGGGCGACGAGCAGTACTTC
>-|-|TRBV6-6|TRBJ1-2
CASSQQGLRGYTF
TGTGCCAGCAGTCAACAAGGACTCCGGGGCTACACCTTC
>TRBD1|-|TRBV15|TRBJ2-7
CATSRDATGEQYF
TGTGCCACCAGCAGAGATGCGACAGGGGAACAGTACTTC
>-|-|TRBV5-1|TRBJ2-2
CASSLSFGNTGELFF
TGCGCCAGCAGCTTAAGCTTTGGGAACACCGGGGAGCTGTTTTTT
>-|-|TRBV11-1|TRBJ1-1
CASSGWNTEAFF
TGTGCCAGCAGTGGGTGGAACACTGAAGCTTTCTTT
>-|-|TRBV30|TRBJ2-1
CAWSGLASSYNEQFF
TGTGCCTGGAGTGGTCTGGCGAGCTCCTACAATGAGCAGTTCTTC
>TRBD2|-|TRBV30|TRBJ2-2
CAWSVGLAGVTGELFF
TGTGCCTGGAGTGTGGGACTAGCGGGAGTCACCGGGGAGCTGTTTTTT
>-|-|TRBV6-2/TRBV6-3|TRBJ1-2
CASSYSPVWVDGYTF
TGTGCCAGCAGTTACTCTCCGGTGTGGGTGGATGGCTACACCTTC
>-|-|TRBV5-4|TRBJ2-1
CASSADPSSYNEQFF
TGTGCCAGCAGCGCGGACCCGAGCTCCTACAATGAGCAGTTCTTC
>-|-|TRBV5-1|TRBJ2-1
CASSSAKSSYNEQFF
TGCGCCAGCAGCTCCGCGAAGAGCTCCTACAATGAGCAGTTCTTC
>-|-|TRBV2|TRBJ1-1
CASTKEGDTEAFF
TGTGCCAGCACCAAGGAGGGGGACACTGAAGCTTTCTTT
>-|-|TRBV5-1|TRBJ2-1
CASSLESGSGLAGVEFF
TGCGCCAGCAGCTTGGAGTCGGGTTCAGGGCTAGCCGGAGTTGAGTTCTTC